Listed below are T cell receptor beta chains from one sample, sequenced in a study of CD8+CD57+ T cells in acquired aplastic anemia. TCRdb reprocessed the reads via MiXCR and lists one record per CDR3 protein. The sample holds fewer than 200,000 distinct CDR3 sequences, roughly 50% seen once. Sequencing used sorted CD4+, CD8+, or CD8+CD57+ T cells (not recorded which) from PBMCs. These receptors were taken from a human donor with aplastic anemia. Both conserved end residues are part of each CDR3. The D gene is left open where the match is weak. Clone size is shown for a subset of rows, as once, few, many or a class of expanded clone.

CDR3 DNA: TGTGCCAGCAGTGCTGGACTAGCGGGGGTCTACAATAAGCAGTTCTTC; CDR3 protein: CASSAGLAGVYNKQFF; D gene: TRBD2; J gene: TRBJ2-1; V gene: TRBV14; clone size: .
CDR3 DNA: TGCAGTGCCGACACTCTCGGCACCATATATTTT; CDR3 protein: CSADTLGTIYF; D gene: .; J gene: TRBJ1-3; V gene: TRBV20-1; clone size: .
CDR3 DNA: TGTGCCAGTAGTATAGGGGAACAGGGAGGGCAGTATTTT; CDR3 protein: CASSIGEQGGQYF; D gene: .; J gene: TRBJ2-3; V gene: TRBV19; clone size: .
CDR3 DNA: TGTGCCAGCAGTTCACAGGGAGGGGGCGCAGATACGCAGTATTTT; CDR3 protein: CASSSQGGGADTQYF; D gene: .; J gene: TRBJ2-3; V gene: TRBV27; clone size: .
CDR3 DNA: TGCAGTGCTAGAGATCCACAAGGCCTCAGCACAGATACGCAGTATTTT; CDR3 protein: CSARDPQGLSTDTQYF; D gene: .; J gene: TRBJ2-3; V gene: TRBV20-1; clone size: many
CDR3 DNA: TGCAGCGTCCGGACACGGCTGGATGAGCAGTTCTTC; CDR3 protein: CSVRTRLDEQFF; D gene: .; J gene: TRBJ2-1; V gene: TRBV29-1; clone size: .
CDR3 DNA: TGTGCCAGCAGCCCGACAGGGTCCTCCTACGAGCAGTACTTC; CDR3 protein: CASSPTGSSYEQYF; D gene: TRBD1; J gene: TRBJ2-7; V gene: TRBV6-1; clone size: many
CDR3 DNA: TGCGCCAGCAGACCCTCGATTACCGCGGGACTCCACTTCTTC; CDR3 protein: CASRPSITAGLHFF; D gene: .; J gene: TRBJ2-1; V gene: TRBV5-1; clone size: .
CDR3 DNA: TGCGCCAGCAGCTTGAGCCTCCCAGGAGCCGGGGAGCTGTTTTTT; CDR3 protein: CASSLSLPGAGELFF; D gene: .; J gene: TRBJ2-2; V gene: TRBV5-1; clone size: many
CDR3 DNA: TGTGCCAGCAGCAAGAGCGGGGGGAACTCCTACGAGCAGTACTTC; CDR3 protein: CASSKSGGNSYEQYF; D gene: TRBD2; J gene: TRBJ2-7; V gene: TRBV7-2; clone size: .
CDR3 DNA: TGTGCCAGCACAGGATTCCAAGGCTATGGCTACACCTTC; CDR3 protein: CASTGFQGYGYTF; D gene: .; J gene: TRBJ1-2; V gene: TRBV2; clone size: once
CDR3 DNA: TGTGCCAGCAGCCTGGGGACCCCCGAACGGAATGAGCAGTTCTTC; CDR3 protein: CASSLGTPERNEQFF; D gene: .; J gene: TRBJ2-1; V gene: TRBV7-3; clone size: .
CDR3 DNA: TGTGCCAGCACTTCGGGGGGACAACTCCACGAGCAGTACTTC; CDR3 protein: CASTSGGQLHEQYF; D gene: .; J gene: TRBJ2-7; V gene: TRBV6-5; clone size: many
CDR3 DNA: TGTGCCAGCAAAACGGGACAGGACTATGGCTACACCTTC; CDR3 protein: CASKTGQDYGYTF; D gene: TRBD1; J gene: TRBJ1-2; V gene: TRBV28; clone size: .
CDR3 DNA: TGTGCCAGCAGCTATCCTAGGGTGCCTAGCACAGATACGCAGTATTTT; CDR3 protein: CASSYPRVPSTDTQYF; D gene: .; J gene: TRBJ2-3; V gene: TRBV5-4; clone size: .
CDR3 DNA: TGTGCCAGTAGTATTAGGTCCCCATCGGATACGCAGTATTTT; CDR3 protein: CASSIRSPSDTQYF; D gene: .; J gene: TRBJ2-3; V gene: TRBV19; clone size: many
CDR3 DNA: TGCAGTGCCTCGGGCGACGAAGCTTTCTTT; CDR3 protein: CSASGDEAFF; D gene: .; J gene: TRBJ1-1; V gene: TRBV20-1; clone size: many
CDR3 DNA: TGCGCCAGCAGCTGGGACAGCATGAACACCGGGGAGCTGTTTTTT; CDR3 protein: CASSWDSMNTGELFF; D gene: TRBD1; J gene: TRBJ2-2; V gene: TRBV5-1; clone size: many
CDR3 DNA: TGTGCCAGCAGTTTAGCGAACAGGGCAGGGCGGTTCTTC; CDR3 protein: CASSLANRAGRFF; D gene: .; J gene: TRBJ2-1; V gene: TRBV12-3/TRBV12-4; clone size: .
CDR3 DNA: TGTGCCAGCAGTTACCGGGACAGGTCCAAGGAGCAGTACTTC; CDR3 protein: CASSYRDRSKEQYF; D gene: TRBD1; J gene: TRBJ2-7; V gene: TRBV28; clone size: .
CDR3 DNA: TGCGCCAGCAGGAAGGAGGGGACAAACTATGGCTACACCTTC; CDR3 protein: CASRKEGTNYGYTF; D gene: .; J gene: TRBJ1-2; V gene: TRBV5-1; clone size: many
CDR3 DNA: TGTGCCAGCAGTTTAATTGGGTTGGGGCAGGCCTACGAGCAGTACTTC; CDR3 protein: CASSLIGLGQAYEQYF; D gene: .; J gene: TRBJ2-7; V gene: TRBV28; clone size: many
CDR3 DNA: TGTGCCAGCAGCTTAGGATCCAGGACTGAAGCTTTCTTT; CDR3 protein: CASSLGSRTEAFF; D gene: .; J gene: TRBJ1-1; V gene: TRBV7-2; clone size: .
CDR3 DNA: TGTGCCAGCAGTGAAACCACCATCCGCTACGAGCAGTACTTC; CDR3 protein: CASSETTIRYEQYF; D gene: .; J gene: TRBJ2-7; V gene: TRBV2; clone size: .
CDR3 DNA: TGCAGTGCTAGGACCTTAACGCGGGCTTACGAGCAGTACTTC; CDR3 protein: CSARTLTRAYEQYF; D gene: .; J gene: TRBJ2-7; V gene: TRBV20-1; clone size: .
CDR3 DNA: TGTGCCAGCATGCTGACAGGCAATCAGCCCCAGCATTTT; CDR3 protein: CASMLTGNQPQHF; D gene: .; J gene: TRBJ1-5; V gene: TRBV2; clone size: once
CDR3 DNA: TGTGCCAGCAGATCACCTAGCGGGAGCTACAATGAGCAGTTCTTC; CDR3 protein: CASRSPSGSYNEQFF; D gene: TRBD2; J gene: TRBJ2-1; V gene: TRBV6-1; clone size: .
CDR3 DNA: TGTGCCAGTAGTACGGGAGAGAACACAGATACGCAGTATTTT; CDR3 protein: CASSTGENTDTQYF; D gene: .; J gene: TRBJ2-3; V gene: TRBV19; clone size: many
CDR3 DNA: TGCGCCAGCGGCGGAGCAGGGGGTCAAGAGACCCAGTACTTC; CDR3 protein: CASGGAGGQETQYF; D gene: TRBD1; J gene: TRBJ2-5; V gene: TRBV5-1; clone size: .